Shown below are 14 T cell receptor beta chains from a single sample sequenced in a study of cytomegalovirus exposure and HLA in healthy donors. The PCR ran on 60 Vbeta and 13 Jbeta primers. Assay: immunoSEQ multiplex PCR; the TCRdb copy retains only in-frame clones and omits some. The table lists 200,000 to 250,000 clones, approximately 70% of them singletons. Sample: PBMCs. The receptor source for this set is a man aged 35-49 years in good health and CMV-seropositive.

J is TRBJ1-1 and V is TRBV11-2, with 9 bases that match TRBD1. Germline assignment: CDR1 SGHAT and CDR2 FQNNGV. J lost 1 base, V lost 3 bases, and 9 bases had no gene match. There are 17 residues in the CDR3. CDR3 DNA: TGTGCCAGCAGCTTCACAGGGGGCGGGTTGAGGAACACTGAAGCTTTCTTT. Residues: CASSFTGGGLRNTEAFF.

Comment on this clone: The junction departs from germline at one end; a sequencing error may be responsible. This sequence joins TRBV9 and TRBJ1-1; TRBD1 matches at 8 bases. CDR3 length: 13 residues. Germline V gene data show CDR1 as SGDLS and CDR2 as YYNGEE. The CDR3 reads CASSWTGNSEAFF. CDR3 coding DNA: TGTGCCAGCAGCTGGACAGGGAACAGTGAAGCTTTCTTT.

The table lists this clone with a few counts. CDR3 sequence: CASSPLPGTGGTGELFF. The CDR3, as DNA: TGTGCCAGCAGCCCATTACCCGGGACAGGGGGCACCGGGGAGCTGTTTTTT. The chain is built from TRBV5-6 and TRBJ2-2; 11 bases line up with TRBD1. Trimming took 4 bases from V and 4 from J; bases not matched to a gene: 9. The CDR3 sequence is 17 residues long. Germline loops: CDR1 SGHDT, CDR2 YYEEEE.

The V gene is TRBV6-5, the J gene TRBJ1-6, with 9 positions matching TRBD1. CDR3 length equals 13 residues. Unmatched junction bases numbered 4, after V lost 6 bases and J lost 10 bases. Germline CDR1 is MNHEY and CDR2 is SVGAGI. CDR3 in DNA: TGTGCCAGCAGACGACAGGGGGTCTCACCCCTCCACTTT. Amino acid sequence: CASRRQGVSPLHF.

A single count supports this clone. The CDR3 nucleotides read TGTGCCAGCAGCTGGGCGGGCGGGGGGTCCACAGATACGCAGTATTTT. This codes for CASSWAGGGSTDTQYF. The chain links TRBV7-2 to TRBJ2-3; 8 bases agree with TRBD2. Germline V gives CDR1 SGHTA, CDR2 FQGNSA. The CDR3 has 16 amino acids. V shed 4 bases, J shed 2 bases, and the junction held 8 bases outside the gene matches.

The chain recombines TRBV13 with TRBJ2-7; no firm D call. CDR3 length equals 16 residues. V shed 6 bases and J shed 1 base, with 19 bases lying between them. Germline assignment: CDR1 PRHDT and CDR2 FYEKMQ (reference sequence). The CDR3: CASSPPGSLPSYEQYF. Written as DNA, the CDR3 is TGTGCCAGCAGTCCCCCAGGCAGCTTACCGTCCTACGAGCAGTACTTC. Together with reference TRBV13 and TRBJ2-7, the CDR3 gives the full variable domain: AAGVIQSPRHLIKEKRETATLKCYPIPRHDTVYWYQQGPGQDPQFLISFYEKMQSDKGSIPDRFSAQQFSDYHSELNMSSLELGDSALYFCASSPPGSLPSYEQYFGPGTRLTVT.

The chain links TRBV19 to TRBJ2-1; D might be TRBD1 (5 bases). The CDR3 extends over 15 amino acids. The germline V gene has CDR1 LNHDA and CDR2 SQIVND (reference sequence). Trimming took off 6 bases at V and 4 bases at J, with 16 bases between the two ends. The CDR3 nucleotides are TGTGCCAGTAGGGAACACAAGGGGCGGTACAATGAGCAGTTCTTC. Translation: CASREHKGRYNEQFF.

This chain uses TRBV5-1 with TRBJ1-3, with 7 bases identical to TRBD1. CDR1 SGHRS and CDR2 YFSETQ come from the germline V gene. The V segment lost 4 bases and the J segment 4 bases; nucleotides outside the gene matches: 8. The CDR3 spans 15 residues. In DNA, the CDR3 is TGCGCCAGCAGCATGGACAGGCCCCCCGGAAACACCATATATTTT. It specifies CASSMDRPPGNTIYF.

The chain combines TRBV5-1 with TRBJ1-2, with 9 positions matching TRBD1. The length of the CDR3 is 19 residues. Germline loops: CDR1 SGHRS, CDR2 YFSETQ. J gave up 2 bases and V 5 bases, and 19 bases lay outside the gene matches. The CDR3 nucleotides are TGCGCCAGCAGTTTACGAACCCTCGAGGACAGGGGCCTGAACTATGGCTACACCTTC. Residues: CASSLRTLEDRGLNYGYTF.

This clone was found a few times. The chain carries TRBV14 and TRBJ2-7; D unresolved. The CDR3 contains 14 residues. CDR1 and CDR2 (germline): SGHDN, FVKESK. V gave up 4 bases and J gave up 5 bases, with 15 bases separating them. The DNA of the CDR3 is TGTGCCAGCAGCCCCTACGGTCGTCCTGACGAGCAGTACTTC. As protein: CASSPYGRPDEQYF.

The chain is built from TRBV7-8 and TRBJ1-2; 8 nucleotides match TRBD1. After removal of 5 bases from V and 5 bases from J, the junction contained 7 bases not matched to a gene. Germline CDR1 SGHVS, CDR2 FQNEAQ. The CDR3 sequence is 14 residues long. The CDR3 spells CASSTDRVSYGYTF. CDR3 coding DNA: TGTGCCAGCAGCACGGACAGGGTTTCTTATGGCTACACCTTC.

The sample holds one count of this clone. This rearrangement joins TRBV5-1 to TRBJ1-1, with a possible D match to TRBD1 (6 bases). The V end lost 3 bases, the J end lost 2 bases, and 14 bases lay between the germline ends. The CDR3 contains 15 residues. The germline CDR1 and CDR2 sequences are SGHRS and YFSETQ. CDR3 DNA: TGCGCCAGCAGCTGGGGCGGGGGGCAAAACACTGAAGCTTTCTTT. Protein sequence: CASSWGGGQNTEAFF.

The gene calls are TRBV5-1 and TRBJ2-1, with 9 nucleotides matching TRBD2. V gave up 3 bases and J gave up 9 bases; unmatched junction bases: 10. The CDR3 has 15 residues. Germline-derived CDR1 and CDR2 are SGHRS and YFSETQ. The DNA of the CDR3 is TGCGCCAGCAGCTATGGAGTTAGCGGGGGCACTGAGCAGTTCTTC. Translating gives CASSYGVSGGTEQFF.

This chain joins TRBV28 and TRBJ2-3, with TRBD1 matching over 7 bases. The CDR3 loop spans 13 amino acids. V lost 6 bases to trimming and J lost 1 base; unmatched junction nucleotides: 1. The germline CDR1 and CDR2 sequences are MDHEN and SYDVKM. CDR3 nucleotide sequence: TGTGCCAGCAGGACAGGGCGCACAGATACGCAGTATTTT. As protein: CASRTGRTDTQYF.